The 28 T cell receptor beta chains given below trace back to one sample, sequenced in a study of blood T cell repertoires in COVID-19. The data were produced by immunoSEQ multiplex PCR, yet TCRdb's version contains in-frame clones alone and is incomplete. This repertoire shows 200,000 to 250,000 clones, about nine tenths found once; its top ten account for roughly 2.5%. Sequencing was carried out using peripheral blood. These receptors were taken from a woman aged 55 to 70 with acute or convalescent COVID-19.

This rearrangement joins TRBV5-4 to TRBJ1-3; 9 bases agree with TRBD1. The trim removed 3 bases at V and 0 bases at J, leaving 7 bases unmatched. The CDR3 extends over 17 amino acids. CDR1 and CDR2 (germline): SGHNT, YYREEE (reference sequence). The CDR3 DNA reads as TGTGCCAGCAGCTATACAGGGGGCGTAAGCTCTGGAAACACCATATATTTT. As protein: CASSYTGGVSSGNTIYF.

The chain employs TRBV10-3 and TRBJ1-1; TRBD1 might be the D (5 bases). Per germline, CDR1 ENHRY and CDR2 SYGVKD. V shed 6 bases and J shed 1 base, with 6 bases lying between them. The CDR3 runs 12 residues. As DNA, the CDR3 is TGTGCCATCAGGGGGCCGAACACTGAAGCTTTCTTT. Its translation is CAIRGPNTEAFF.

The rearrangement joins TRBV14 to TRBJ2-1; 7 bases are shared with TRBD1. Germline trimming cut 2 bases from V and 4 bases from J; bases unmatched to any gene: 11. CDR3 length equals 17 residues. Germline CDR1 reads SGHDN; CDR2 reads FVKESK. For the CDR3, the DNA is TGTGCCAGCAGCCAACAAGGGTCTTGGGACAGATACAATGAGCAGTTCTTC. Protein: CASSQQGSWDRYNEQFF.

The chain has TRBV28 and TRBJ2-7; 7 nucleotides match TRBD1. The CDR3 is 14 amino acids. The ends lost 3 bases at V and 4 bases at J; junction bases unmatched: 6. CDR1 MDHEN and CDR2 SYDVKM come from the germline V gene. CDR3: CASSFIDREYEQYF. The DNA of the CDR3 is TGTGCCAGCAGTTTTATTGACAGGGAGTACGAGCAGTACTTC.

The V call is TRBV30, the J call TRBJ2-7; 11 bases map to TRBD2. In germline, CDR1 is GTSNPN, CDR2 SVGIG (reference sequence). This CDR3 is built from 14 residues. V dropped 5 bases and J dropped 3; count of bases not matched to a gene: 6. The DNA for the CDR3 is TGTGCCTGGGGGCCGGGACTAGCGGACTACGAGCAGTACTTC. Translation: CAWGPGLADYEQYF.

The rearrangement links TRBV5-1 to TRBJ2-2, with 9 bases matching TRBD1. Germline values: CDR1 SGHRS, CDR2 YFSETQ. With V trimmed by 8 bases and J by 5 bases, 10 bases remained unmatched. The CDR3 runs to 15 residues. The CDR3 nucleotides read TGCGCCAGTACGGGACAGGGAGATCGGACCGGGGAGCTGTTTTTT. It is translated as CASTGQGDRTGELFF.

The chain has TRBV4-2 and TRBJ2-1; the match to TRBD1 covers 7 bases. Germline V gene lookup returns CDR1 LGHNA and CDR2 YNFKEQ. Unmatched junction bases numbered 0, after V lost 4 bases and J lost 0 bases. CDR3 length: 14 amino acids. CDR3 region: CASSPGGSYNEQFF. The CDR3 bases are TGTGCCAGCAGCCCAGGGGGCTCCTACAATGAGCAGTTCTTC.

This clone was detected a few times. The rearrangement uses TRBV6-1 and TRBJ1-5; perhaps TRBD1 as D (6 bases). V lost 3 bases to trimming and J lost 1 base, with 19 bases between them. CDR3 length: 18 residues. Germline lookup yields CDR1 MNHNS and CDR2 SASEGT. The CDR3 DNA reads TGTGCCAGCAGTGATCTCCCCCTGGGGACAACCAGCAATCAGCCCCAGCATTTT. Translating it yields CASSDLPLGTTSNQPQHF.

Here the CDR3 DNA reads TGTGCCAGCAGCCCCAGGACAACAGCAACTACGGGTAATCAGCCCCAGCATTTT. It yields the protein CASSPRTTATTGNQPQHF. The chain employs TRBV5-6 and TRBJ1-5; D perhaps matches TRBD1 (5 bases). V was shortened by 4 bases and J by 4 bases, with 24 bases between the two germline ends. This CDR3 is 18 amino acids long. Germline CDR1 is SGHDT and CDR2 is YYEEEE.

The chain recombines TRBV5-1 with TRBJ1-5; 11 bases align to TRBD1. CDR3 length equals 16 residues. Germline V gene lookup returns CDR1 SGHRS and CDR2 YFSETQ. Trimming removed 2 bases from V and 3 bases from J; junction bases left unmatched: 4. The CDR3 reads CASSFGTGGDNQPQHF. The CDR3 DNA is TGCGCCAGCAGCTTCGGGACAGGGGGAGACAATCAGCCCCAGCATTTT.

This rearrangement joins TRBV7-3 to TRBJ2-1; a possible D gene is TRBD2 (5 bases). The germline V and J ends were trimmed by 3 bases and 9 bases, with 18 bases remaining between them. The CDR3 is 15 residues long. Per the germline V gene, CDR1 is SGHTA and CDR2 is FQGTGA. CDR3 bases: TGTGCCAGCAGCTTTTACCCAACTAGATCTGGTGAGCAGTTCTTC. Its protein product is CASSFYPTRSGEQFF. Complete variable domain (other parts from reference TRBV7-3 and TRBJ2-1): GAGVSQTPSNKVTEKGKYVELRCDPISGHTALYWYRQSLGQGPEFLIYFQGTGAADDSGLPNDRFFAVRPEGSVSTLKIQRTERGDSAVYLCASSFYPTRSGEQFFGPGTRLTVL.

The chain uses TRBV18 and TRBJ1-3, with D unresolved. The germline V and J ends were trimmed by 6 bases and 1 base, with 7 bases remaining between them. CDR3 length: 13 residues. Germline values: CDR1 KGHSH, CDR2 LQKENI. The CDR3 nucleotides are TGTGCCAGCTCGAGGGAGTCTGGAAACACCATATATTTT. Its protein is CASSRESGNTIYF.

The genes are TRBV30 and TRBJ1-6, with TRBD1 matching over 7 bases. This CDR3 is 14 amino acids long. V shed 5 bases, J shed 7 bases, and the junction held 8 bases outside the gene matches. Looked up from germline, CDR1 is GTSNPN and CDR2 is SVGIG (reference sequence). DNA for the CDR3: TGTGCCTGGCCTCCAGGGGGTGTCAATTCACCCCTCCACTTT. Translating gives CAWPPGGVNSPLHF.

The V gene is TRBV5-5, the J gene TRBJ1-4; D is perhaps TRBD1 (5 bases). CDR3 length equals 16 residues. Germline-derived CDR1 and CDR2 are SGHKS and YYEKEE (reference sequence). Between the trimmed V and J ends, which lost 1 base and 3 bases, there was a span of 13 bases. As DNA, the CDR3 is TGTGCCAGCAGCTTGAGACCGGCGGGGGCTAATGAAAAACTGTTTTTT. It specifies CASSLRPAGANEKLFF. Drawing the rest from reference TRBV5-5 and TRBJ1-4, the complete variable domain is DAGVTQSPTHLIKTRGQQVTLRCSPISGHKSVSWYQQVLGQGPQFIFQYYEKEERGRGNFPDRFSARQFPNYSSELNVNALLLGDSALYLCASSLRPAGANEKLFFGSGTQLSVL.

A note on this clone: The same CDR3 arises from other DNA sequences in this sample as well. The CDR3 here is CASSLVGGKLFF. CDR3 nucleotides: TGTGCCAGCAGCTTAGTGGGGGGAAAACTGTTTTTT. The chain links TRBV11-2 to TRBJ1-4; D perhaps matches TRBD1 (5 bases). The CDR3 has 12 amino acids. CDR1 and CDR2 (germline): SGHAT, FQNNGV. Trimming pared 1 base from V and 10 bases from J, leaving 7 bases between.

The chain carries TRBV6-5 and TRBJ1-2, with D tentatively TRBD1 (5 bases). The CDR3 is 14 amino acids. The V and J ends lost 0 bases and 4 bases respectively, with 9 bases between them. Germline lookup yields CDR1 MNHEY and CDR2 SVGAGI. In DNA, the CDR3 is TGTGCCAGCAGTTACTCGATTAGGGGCTATGGCTACACCTTC. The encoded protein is CASSYSIRGYGYTF.

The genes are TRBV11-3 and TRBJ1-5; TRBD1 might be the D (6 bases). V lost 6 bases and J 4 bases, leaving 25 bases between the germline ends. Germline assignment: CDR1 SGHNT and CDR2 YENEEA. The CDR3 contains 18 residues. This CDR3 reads CASSYPGQKRILNQPQHF. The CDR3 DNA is TGTGCCAGCAGTTACCCCGGACAGAAGAGAATCTTAAATCAGCCCCAGCATTTT.

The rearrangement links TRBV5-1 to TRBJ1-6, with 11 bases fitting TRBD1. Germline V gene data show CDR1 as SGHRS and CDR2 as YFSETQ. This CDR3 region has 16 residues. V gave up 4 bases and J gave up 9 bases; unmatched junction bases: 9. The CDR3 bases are TGCGCCAGCAGCCCCTCCGGGACAGGGGGAAGTTCACCCCTCCACTTT. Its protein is CASSPSGTGGSSPLHF.

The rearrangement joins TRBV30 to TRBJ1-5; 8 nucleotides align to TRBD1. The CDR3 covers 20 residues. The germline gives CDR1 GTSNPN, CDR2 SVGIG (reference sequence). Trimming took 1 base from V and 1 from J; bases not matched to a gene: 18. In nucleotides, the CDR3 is TGTGCCTGGAGTGCCCCCACAGGGACAGGTTCTAGGCGAAGCAATCAGCCCCAGCATTTT. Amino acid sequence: CAWSAPTGTGSRRSNQPQHF.

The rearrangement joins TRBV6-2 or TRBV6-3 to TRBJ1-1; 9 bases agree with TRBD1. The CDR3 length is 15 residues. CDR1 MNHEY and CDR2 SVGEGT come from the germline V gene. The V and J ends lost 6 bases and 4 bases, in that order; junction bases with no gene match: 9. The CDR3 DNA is TGTGCCAGCAGATACCGGGACAGGGAAACCACTGAAGCTTTCTTT. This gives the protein CASRYRDRETTEAFF.

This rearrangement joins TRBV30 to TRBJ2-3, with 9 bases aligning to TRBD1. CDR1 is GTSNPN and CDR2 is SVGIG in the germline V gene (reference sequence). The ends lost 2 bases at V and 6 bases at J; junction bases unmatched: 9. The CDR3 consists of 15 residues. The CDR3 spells CAWSQGQQGADTQYF. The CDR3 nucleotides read TGTGCCTGGAGTCAGGGCCAACAGGGGGCCGATACGCAGTATTTT.

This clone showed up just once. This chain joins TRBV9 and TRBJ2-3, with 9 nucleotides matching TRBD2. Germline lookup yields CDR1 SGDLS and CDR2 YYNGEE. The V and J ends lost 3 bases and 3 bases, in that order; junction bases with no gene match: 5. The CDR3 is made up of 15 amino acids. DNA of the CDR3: TGTGCCAGCAGCGGACGGACTAGCGTGACAGATACGCAGTATTTT. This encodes CASSGRTSVTDTQYF.

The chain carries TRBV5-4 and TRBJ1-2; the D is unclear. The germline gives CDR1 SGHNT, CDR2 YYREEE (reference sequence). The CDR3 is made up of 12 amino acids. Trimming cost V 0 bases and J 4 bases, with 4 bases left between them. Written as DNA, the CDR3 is TGTGCCAGCAGCTTGGAGAGCTATGGCTACACCTTC. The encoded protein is CASSLESYGYTF.

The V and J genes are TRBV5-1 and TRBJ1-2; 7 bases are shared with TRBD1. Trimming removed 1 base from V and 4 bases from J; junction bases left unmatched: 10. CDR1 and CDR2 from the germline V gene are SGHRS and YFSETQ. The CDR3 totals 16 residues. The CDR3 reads CASSLWVGDRSYGYTF. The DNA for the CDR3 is TGCGCCAGCAGCTTGTGGGTCGGGGACAGAAGCTATGGCTACACCTTC.

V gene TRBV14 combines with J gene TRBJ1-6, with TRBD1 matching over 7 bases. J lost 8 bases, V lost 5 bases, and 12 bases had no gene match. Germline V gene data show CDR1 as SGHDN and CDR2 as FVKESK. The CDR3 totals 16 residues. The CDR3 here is CASSSMGRDRYSPLHF. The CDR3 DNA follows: TGTGCCAGCAGCAGTATGGGGCGGGACAGATATTCACCCCTCCACTTT.

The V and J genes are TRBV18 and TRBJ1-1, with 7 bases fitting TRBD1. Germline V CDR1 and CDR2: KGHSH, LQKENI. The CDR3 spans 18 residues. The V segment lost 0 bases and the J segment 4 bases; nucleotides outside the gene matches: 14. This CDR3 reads CASSPPDRARRGGTEAFF. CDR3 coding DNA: TGTGCCAGCTCACCACCAGACAGGGCAAGGCGGGGAGGCACTGAAGCTTTCTTT.

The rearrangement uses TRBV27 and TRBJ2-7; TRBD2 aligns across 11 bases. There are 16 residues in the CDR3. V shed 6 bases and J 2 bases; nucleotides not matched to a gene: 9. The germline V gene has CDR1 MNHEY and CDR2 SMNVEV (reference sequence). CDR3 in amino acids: CASRPGLAAGPYEQYF. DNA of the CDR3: TGTGCCAGCAGACCGGGACTAGCGGCGGGGCCCTACGAGCAGTACTTC.

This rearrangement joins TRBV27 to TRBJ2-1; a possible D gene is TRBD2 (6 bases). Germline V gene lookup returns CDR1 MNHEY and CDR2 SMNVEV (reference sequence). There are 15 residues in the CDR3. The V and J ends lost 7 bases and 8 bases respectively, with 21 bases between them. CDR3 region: CASTVRLGGFYEQFF. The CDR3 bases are TGTGCCAGCACGGTTAGACTAGGTGGGTTCTATGAGCAGTTCTTC.